The entry that follows covers one T cell receptor beta chain sequence. The V end was cut by 7 bases, the J end by 1 base, with 13 bases between. The CDR3 covers 14 residues. Germline lookup yields CDR1 MNHNY and CDR2 SVGAGI (reference sequence). Profiled with immunoSEQ multiplex PCR; TCRdb holds only in-frame clones, not every one. The profile shows over 350,000 clones, approximately 95% of them singletons. The sample originates from a study of shared T cell receptors in the human thymus. This sequence originates from a human donor. The sample consisted of thymocytes. This sequence joins TRBV6-6 and TRBJ1-1; D remains unclear. CDR3 DNA sequence: TGTGCCAGCAACCACCGGGAGACGAACACTGAAGCTTTCTTT. Its translation is CASNHRETNTEAFF.